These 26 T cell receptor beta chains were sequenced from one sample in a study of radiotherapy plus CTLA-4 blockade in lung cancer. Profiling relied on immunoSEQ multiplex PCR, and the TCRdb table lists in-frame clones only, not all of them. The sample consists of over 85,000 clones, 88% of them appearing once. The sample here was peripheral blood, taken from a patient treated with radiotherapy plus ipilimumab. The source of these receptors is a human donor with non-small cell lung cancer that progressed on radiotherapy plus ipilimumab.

The CDR3 protein is CASSPKASGQETQYF. The CDR3 nucleotides read TGTGCCAGCTCACCAAAGGCTAGCGGACAAGAGACCCAGTACTTC. The chain links TRBV18 to TRBJ2-5; 7 bases agree with TRBD2. The CDR3 spans 15 residues. Unmatched junction bases numbered 5, after V lost 2 bases and J lost 2 bases. The germline CDR1 and CDR2 sequences are KGHSH and LQKENI.

The CDR3 DNA follows: TGTGCCTGGAGCACATCCGGGACAGTAATGAACACTGAAGCTTTCTTT. It yields the protein CAWSTSGTVMNTEAFF. The chain is built from TRBV30 and TRBJ1-1; 7 bases match TRBD1. From germline, CDR1 is GTSNPN and CDR2 SVGIG (reference sequence). Trimming removed 3 bases from V and 0 bases from J; junction bases left unmatched: 10. There are 16 residues in the CDR3.

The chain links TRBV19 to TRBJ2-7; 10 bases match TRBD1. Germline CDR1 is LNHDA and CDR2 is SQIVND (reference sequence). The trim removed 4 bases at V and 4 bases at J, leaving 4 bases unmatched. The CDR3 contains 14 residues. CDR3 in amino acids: CASSTTGGGYEQYF. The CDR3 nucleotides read TGTGCCAGTAGTACGACAGGGGGCGGGTACGAGCAGTACTTC.

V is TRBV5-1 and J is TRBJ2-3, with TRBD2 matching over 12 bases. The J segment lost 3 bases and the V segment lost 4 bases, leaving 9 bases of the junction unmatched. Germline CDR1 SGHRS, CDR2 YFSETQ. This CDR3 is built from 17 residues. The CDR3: CASSPLRLAGVTDTQYF. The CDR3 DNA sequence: TGCGCCAGCAGCCCTCTACGACTAGCGGGAGTGACAGATACGCAGTATTTT.

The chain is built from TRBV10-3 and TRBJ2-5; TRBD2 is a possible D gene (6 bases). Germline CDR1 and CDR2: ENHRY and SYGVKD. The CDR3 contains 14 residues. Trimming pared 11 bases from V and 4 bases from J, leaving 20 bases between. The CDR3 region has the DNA TGTGCCGCCCAAGGGCCGGGAGCTGGAGAGACCCAGTACTTC. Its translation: CAAQGPGAGETQYF.

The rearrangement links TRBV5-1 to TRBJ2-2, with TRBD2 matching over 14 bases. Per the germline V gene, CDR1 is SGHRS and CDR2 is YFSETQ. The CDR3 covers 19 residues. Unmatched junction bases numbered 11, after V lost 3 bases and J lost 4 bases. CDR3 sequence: CASSSLGTSGSSGTGELFF. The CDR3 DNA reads TGCGCCAGCAGCTCCCTAGGGACTAGCGGGAGTTCGGGCACCGGGGAGCTGTTTTTT.

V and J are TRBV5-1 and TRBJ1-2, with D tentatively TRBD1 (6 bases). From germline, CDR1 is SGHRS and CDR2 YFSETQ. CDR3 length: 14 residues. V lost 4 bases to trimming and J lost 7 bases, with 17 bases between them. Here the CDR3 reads CASSMDQGLSGYTF. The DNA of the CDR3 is TGCGCCAGCAGCATGGATCAGGGGTTGAGTGGCTACACCTTC.

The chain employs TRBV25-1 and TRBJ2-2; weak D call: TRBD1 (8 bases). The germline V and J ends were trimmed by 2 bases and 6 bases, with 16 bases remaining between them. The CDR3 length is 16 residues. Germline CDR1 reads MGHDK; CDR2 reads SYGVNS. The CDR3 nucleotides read TGTGCCAGCAGTGAAGGCAGGACAGGGAGGGCCGGGGAGCTGTTTTTT. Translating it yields CASSEGRTGRAGELFF.

CDR3 residues: CAISKGQMNTEAFF. Written as DNA, the CDR3 is TGTGCCATCAGTAAGGGACAGATGAACACTGAAGCTTTCTTT. The V and J genes are TRBV10-3 and TRBJ1-1; 7 positions agree with TRBD1. This CDR3 has 14 residues. Germline CDR1 and CDR2: ENHRY and SYGVKD. V shed 5 bases, J shed 0 bases, and the junction held 3 bases outside the gene matches.

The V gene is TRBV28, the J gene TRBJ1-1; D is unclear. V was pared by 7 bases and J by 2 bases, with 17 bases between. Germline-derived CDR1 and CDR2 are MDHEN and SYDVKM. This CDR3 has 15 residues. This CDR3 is CASKLGRRVNTEAFF. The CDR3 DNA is TGTGCCAGCAAGTTGGGCAGGAGGGTAAACACTGAAGCTTTCTTT. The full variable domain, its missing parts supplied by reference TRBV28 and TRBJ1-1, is DVKVTQSSRYLVKRTGEKVFLECVQDMDHENMFWYRQDPGLGLRLIYFSYDVKMKEKGDIPEGYSVSREKKERFSLILESASTNQTSMYLCASKLGRRVNTEAFFGQGTRLTVV.

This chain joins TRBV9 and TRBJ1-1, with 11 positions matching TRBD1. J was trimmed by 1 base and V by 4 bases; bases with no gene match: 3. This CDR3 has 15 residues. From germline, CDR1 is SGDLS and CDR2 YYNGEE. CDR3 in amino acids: CASSRDRGRNTEAFF. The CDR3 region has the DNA TGTGCCAGCAGCCGGGACAGGGGGAGGAACACTGAAGCTTTCTTT.

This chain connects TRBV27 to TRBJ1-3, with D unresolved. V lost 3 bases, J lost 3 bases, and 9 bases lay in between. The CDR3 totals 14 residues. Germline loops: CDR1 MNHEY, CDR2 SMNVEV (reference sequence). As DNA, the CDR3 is TGTGCCAGCAGTTTTAAGGGCGGTGGAAACACCATATATTTT. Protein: CASSFKGGGNTIYF.

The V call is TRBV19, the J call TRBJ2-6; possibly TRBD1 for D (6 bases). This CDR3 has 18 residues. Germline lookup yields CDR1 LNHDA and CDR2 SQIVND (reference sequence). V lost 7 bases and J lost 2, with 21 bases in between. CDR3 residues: CASTPTGTFPTGANVLTF. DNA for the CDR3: TGTGCCAGTACCCCGACAGGCACTTTTCCTACTGGGGCCAACGTCCTGACTTTC.

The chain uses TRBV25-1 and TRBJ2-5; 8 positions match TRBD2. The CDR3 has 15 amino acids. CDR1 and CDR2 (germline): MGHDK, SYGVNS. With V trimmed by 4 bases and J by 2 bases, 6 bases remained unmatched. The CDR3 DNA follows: TGTGCCAGCAGTGTCATAGCGGGACAACAAGAGACCCAGTACTTC. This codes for CASSVIAGQQETQYF.

The CDR3 sequence is CASSQDLAGGYGYTF. The CDR3 nucleotides read TGTGCCAGCAGCCAAGATTTGGCAGGGGGGTATGGCTACACCTTC. The chain combines TRBV4-2 with TRBJ1-2; 7 bases line up with TRBD1. CDR1 is LGHNA, CDR2 YNFKEQ, per germline. This CDR3 comprises 15 residues. Losses at the gene ends were 0 bases for V and 5 bases for J; bases not matched to a gene: 6.

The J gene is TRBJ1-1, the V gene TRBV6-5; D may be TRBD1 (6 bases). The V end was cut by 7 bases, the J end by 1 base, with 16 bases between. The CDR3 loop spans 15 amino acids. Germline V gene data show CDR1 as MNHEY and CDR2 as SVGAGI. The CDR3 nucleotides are TGTGCCAGCACCACTTCGGGGGCACGGAACACTGAAGCTTTCTTT. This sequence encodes CASTTSGARNTEAFF.

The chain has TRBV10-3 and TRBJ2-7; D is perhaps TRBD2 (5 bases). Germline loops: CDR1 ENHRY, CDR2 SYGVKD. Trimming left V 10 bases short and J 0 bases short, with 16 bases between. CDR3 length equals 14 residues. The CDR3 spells CATASDGNSYEQYF. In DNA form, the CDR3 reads TGTGCCACCGCCAGTGACGGGAACTCCTACGAGCAGTACTTC.

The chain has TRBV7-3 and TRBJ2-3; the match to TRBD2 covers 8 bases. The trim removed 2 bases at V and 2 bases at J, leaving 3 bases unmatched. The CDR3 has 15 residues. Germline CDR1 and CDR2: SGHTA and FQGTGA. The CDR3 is CASSLAGGNTDTQYF. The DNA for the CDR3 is TGTGCCAGCAGCTTAGCGGGAGGAAACACAGATACGCAGTATTTT.

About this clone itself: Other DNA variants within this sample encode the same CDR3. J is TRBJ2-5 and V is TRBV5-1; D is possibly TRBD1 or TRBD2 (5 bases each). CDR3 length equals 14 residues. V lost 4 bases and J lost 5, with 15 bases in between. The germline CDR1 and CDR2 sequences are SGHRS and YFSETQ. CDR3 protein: CASSGGGWGETQYF. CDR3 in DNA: TGCGCCAGCAGCGGGGGTGGCTGGGGGGAGACCCAGTACTTC.

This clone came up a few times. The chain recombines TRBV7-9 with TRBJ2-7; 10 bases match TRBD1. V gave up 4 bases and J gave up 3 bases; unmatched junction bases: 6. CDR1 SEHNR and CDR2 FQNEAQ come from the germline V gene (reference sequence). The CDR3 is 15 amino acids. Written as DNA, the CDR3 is TGTGCCAGCAGCTCTACCGGGACAGGGGACTACGAGCAGTACTTC. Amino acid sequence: CASSSTGTGDYEQYF. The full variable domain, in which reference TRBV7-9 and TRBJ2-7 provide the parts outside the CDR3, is DTGVSQNPRHKITKRGQNVTFRCDPISEHNRLYWYRQTLGQGPEFLTYFQNEAQLEKSRLLSDRFSAERPKGSFSTLEIQRTEQGDSAMYLCASSSTGTGDYEQYFGPGTRLTVT.

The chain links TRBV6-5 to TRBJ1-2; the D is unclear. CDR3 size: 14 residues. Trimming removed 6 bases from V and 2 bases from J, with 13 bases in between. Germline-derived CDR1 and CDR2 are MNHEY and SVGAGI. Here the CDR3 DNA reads TGTGCCAGCAGGCGTGGCGCGGGGAACTATGGCTACACCTTC. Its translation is CASRRGAGNYGYTF.

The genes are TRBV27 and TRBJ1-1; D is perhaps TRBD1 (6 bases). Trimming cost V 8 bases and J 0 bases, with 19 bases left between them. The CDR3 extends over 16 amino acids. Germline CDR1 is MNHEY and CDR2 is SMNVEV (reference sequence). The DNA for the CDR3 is TGTGCCAGCGCACGGTCAGGGGCGGCCATGAACACTGAAGCTTTCTTT. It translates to CASARSGAAMNTEAFF.

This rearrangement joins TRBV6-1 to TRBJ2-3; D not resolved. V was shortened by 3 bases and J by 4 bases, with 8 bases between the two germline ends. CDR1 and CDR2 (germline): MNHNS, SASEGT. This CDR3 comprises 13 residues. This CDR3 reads CASSDSRSDTQYF. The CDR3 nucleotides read TGTGCCAGCAGTGATTCCAGATCAGATACGCAGTATTTT.

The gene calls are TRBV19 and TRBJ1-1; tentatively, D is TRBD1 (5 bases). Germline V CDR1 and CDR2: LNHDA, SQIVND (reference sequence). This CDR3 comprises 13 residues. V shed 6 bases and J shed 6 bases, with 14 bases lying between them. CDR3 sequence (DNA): TGTGCCAGTAGCCGGCCAGGGAAACCTGAAGCTTTCTTT. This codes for CASSRPGKPEAFF.

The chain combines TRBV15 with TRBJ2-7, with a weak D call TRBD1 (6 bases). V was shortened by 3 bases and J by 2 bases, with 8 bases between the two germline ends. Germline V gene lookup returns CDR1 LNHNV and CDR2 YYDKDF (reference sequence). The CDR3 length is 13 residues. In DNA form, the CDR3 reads TGTGCCACCAGCAGGGACAGCACCTACGAGCAGTACTTC. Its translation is CATSRDSTYEQYF. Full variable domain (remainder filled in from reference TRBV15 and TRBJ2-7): DAMVIQNPRYQVTQFGKPVTLSCSQTLNHNVMYWYQQKSSQAPKLLFHYYDKDFNNEADTPDNFQSRRPNTSFCFLDIRSPGLGDTAMYLCATSRDSTYEQYFGPGTRLTVT.

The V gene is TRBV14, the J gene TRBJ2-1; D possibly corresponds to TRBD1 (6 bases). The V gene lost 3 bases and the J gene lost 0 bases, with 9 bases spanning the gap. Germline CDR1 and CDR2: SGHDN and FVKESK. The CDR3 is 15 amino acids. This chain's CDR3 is CASSQRTDSYNEQFF. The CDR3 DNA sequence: TGTGCCAGCAGCCAGCGGACAGACTCCTACAATGAGCAGTTCTTC. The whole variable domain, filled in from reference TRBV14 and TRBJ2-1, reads EAGVTQFPSHSVIEKGQTVTLRCDPISGHDNLYWYRRVMGKEIKFLLHFVKESKQDESGMPNNRFLAERTGGTYSTLKVQPAELEDSGVYFCASSQRTDSYNEQFFGPGTRLTVL.